What follows are 26 T cell receptor beta chains derived from one specimen sequenced in a study of Ad26.COV2.S vaccination and SARS-CoV-2 variants. Using immunoSEQ multiplex PCR, the repertoire was profiled, and TCRdb retains in-frame clones only, with some absent. Seen here are roughly 700,000 clones, about 90% observed once, and the top ten hold approximately 1.5%. Stated treatment: roughly 20 received Ad26.COV2.S at low or high dose, single or two shots; five or six received placebo; per-sample allocation not given. Sample collection was performed on day 63 after the first vaccine or placebo injection. The sequenced sample was peripheral blood, obtained in a trial of Ad26.COV2.S vaccine versus placebo. The receptors were gathered from a person between 18 and 59 years old who received the Ad26.COV2.S COVID-19 vaccine or a placebo.

This chain links TRBV14 with TRBJ2-1, with 15 nucleotides matching TRBD2. Germline V gene data show CDR1 as SGHDN and CDR2 as FVKESK. The CDR3 length is 14 residues. With V trimmed by 6 bases and J by 8 bases, 2 bases remained unmatched. CDR3 DNA: TGTGCCAGCAGTCGGACTAGCGGGAGGGATGAGCAGTTCTTC. This codes for CASSRTSGRDEQFF.

J is TRBJ1-5 and V is TRBV10-2; D call uncertain. Germline V CDR1 and CDR2: WSHSY, SAAADI. Trimming took off 3 bases at V and 6 bases at J, with 9 bases between the two ends. The CDR3 contains 13 residues. Here the CDR3 DNA reads TGCGCCAGCAGTGAAGCCGGGGTTCAGCCCCAGCATTTT. Residues: CASSEAGVQPQHF.

The V call is TRBV19, the J call TRBJ2-1; D is uncertain. Deletions cut 6 bases from V and 7 bases from J, with 19 bases between. The length of the CDR3 is 15 residues. From germline, CDR1 is LNHDA and CDR2 SQIVND (reference sequence). The CDR3 sequence: CASSPTKSVRNEQFF. The CDR3 nucleotides are TGTGCCAGTAGCCCTACTAAATCCGTGCGTAATGAGCAGTTCTTC.

The chain uses TRBV11-2 and TRBJ1-1; no reliable D call. V lost 1 base to trimming and J lost 3 bases, with 3 bases between them. Germline V gene sequence: CDR1 SGHAT, CDR2 FQNNGV. The CDR3 length is 12 residues. Here the CDR3 DNA reads TGTGCCAGCAGCTTAGTGTACACTGAAGCTTTCTTT. Encoded protein: CASSLVYTEAFF.

This rearrangement joins TRBV6-4 to TRBJ1-1; D is unclear. CDR3 length: 14 residues. Per germline, CDR1 MRHNA and CDR2 SNTAGT. The V end was cut by 6 bases, the J end by 0 bases, with 11 bases between. This CDR3 reads CASRTTNMNTEAFF. The CDR3 coding sequence is TGTGCCAGCAGGACGACAAACATGAACACTGAAGCTTTCTTT.

This clone turned up a few times. Other DNA sequences in the sample encode the same CDR3. The V call is TRBV5-1, the J call TRBJ1-5; 8 bases map to TRBD1. The CDR3 is 14 amino acids. Looked up from germline, CDR1 is SGHRS and CDR2 is YFSETQ. V lost 4 bases, J lost 4 bases, and 4 bases stayed unmatched. CDR3 in DNA: TGCGCCAGCAGCCTGGGACAGGAGAATCAGCCCCAGCATTTT. It encodes CASSLGQENQPQHF. The variable domain in full, completed from reference TRBV5-1 and TRBJ1-5, reads KAGVTQTPRYLIKTRGQQVTLSCSPISGHRSVSWYQQTPGQGLQFLFEYFSETQRNKGNFPGRFSGRQFSNSRSEMNVSTLELGDSALYLCASSLGQENQPQHFGDGTRLSIL.

The V and J genes are TRBV27 and TRBJ2-1, with 7 bases fitting TRBD2. The CDR3 is 16 residues long. Germline CDR1 is MNHEY and CDR2 is SMNVEV (reference sequence). Trimming cost V 1 base and J 0 bases; bases outside gene matches: 3. The CDR3 DNA sequence: TGTGCCAGCAGTTTATGGGGCGGGAGCTCCTACAATGAGCAGTTCTTC. Protein sequence: CASSLWGGSSYNEQFF.

V usage is TRBV5-4 and J usage is TRBJ1-4; tentatively, D is TRBD1 (5 bases). This CDR3 comprises 16 residues. The germline V and J ends were trimmed by 3 bases and 4 bases, with 16 bases remaining between them. Germline assignment: CDR1 SGHNT and CDR2 YYREEE (reference sequence). The CDR3 DNA reads TGTGCCAGCAGCTCCGGGACGCATCAAGATAATGAAAAACTGTTTTTT. It translates to CASSSGTHQDNEKLFF.

The chain carries TRBV9 and TRBJ2-2; D remains ambiguous. Trimming stripped 4 bases from V and 4 bases from J, with 14 bases between. The CDR3 runs to 15 residues. Germline-derived CDR1 and CDR2 are SGDLS and YYNGEE. The CDR3 loop is CASSPRGALTGELFF. DNA of the CDR3: TGTGCCAGCAGCCCCCGAGGTGCTCTCACCGGGGAGCTGTTTTTT.

The genes are TRBV5-8 and TRBJ1-4, with 8 bases identical to TRBD1. Looked up from germline, CDR1 is SGHTS and CDR2 is YDEGEE. The CDR3 loop spans 15 amino acids. V was pared by 2 bases and J by 1 base, with 1 base of the junction left unmatched. CDR3 in DNA: TGTGCCAGCAGCTTCGGACAGGGAACTAATGAAAAACTGTTTTTT. This sequence encodes CASSFGQGTNEKLFF.

The J gene is TRBJ1-6, the V gene TRBV4-3, with TRBD1 identical over 8 bases. Germline V gene data show CDR1 as LGHNA and CDR2 as YSLEER. V shed 2 bases, J shed 7 bases, and the junction held 7 bases outside the gene matches. This CDR3 comprises 16 residues. In DNA form, the CDR3 reads TGCGCCAGCAGCCAAACTACCCGGACAGGGAATTCACCCCTCCACTTT. Its translation is CASSQTTRTGNSPLHF.

The chain employs TRBV5-4 and TRBJ2-7; D perhaps matches TRBD1 (5 bases). Trimming pared 0 bases from V and 0 bases from J, leaving 7 bases between. The CDR3 has 14 amino acids. CDR1 SGHNT and CDR2 YYREEE come from the germline V gene (reference sequence). Here the CDR3 DNA reads TGTGCCAGCAGCTTGGGGACAAGCTCCTACGAGCAGTACTTC. Encoded protein: CASSLGTSSYEQYF.

The V and J genes are TRBV6-5 and TRBJ2-5; no definite D call. CDR1 and CDR2 (germline): MNHEY, SVGAGI. Trimming removed 6 bases at V and 5 bases at J, with 13 bases between. This CDR3 is 13 amino acids long. The CDR3 DNA is TGTGCCAGCAGGAAGACGTACGGGGAGACCCAGTACTTC. Translating it yields CASRKTYGETQYF.

The rearrangement joins TRBV11-1 to TRBJ2-4; D might be TRBD1 or TRBD2, each matching 6 bases. The V end was cut by 3 bases, the J end by 5 bases, with 11 bases between. There are 14 residues in the CDR3. CDR1 and CDR2 from the germline V gene are SGHAT and FQDESV (reference sequence). CDR3 bases: TGTGCCAGCAGCTTCACGGGGGCTCAAAACATTCAGTACTTC. As protein: CASSFTGAQNIQYF. Using reference TRBV11-1 and TRBJ2-4 for the parts outside the CDR3, the full variable domain is EAEVAQSPRYKITEKSQAVAFWCDPISGHATLYWYRQILGQGPELLVQFQDESVVDDSQLPKDRFSAERLKGVDSTLKIQPAELGDSAMYLCASSFTGAQNIQYFGAGTRLSVL.

This chain connects TRBV30 to TRBJ2-3; D possibly corresponds to TRBD1 (6 bases). This CDR3 comprises 14 residues. Germline V lookup: CDR1 GTSNPN, CDR2 SVGIG (reference sequence). Deletions cut 2 bases from V and 0 bases from J, with 9 bases between. The CDR3 protein is CAWSRTASTDTQYF. In DNA form, the CDR3 reads TGTGCCTGGAGTCGGACAGCGAGCACAGATACGCAGTATTTT.

The chain recombines TRBV11-2 with TRBJ2-7; D unresolved. The V gene lost 1 base and the J gene lost 0 bases, with 13 bases spanning the gap. CDR1 SGHAT and CDR2 FQNNGV come from the germline V gene. This CDR3 is built from 16 residues. CDR3 loop: CASSLVGSYSSYEQYF. The DNA of the CDR3 is TGTGCCAGCAGCTTAGTGGGTTCTTACAGCTCCTACGAGCAGTACTTC.

The J gene is TRBJ2-4, the V gene TRBV19, with D possibly TRBD1 on 5 matching bases. The germline CDR1 and CDR2 sequences are LNHDA and SQIVND (reference sequence). V lost 10 bases and J 1 base, leaving 8 bases between the germline ends. The CDR3 runs 12 residues. CDR3 nucleotides: TGTGCCACCGCAGGGGCCAAAAACATTCAGTACTTC. This sequence encodes CATAGAKNIQYF.

The V and J genes are TRBV5-1 and TRBJ2-2; D remains unclear. The CDR3 has 15 amino acids. Germline loops: CDR1 SGHRS, CDR2 YFSETQ. Between the trimmed V and J ends, which lost 2 bases and 0 bases, there was a span of 8 bases. In DNA, the CDR3 is TGCGCCAGCAGCTTTCCGGCAGCGAACACCGGGGAGCTGTTTTTT. Translation gives CASSFPAANTGELFF.

The chain couples TRBV20-1 to TRBJ1-2, with no clear D. The CDR3 is 9 residues long. Germline V gene sequence: CDR1 DFQATT, CDR2 SNEGSKA (reference sequence). The germline V and J ends were trimmed by 0 bases and 7 bases, with 0 bases remaining between them. CDR3: CSARDGYTF. CDR3 coding DNA: TGCAGTGCTAGAGATGGCTACACCTTC.

This sequence joins TRBV2 and TRBJ1-2, with 12 bases fitting TRBD1. This CDR3 has 16 residues. From germline, CDR1 is SNHLY and CDR2 FYNNEI. J was trimmed by 2 bases and V by 10 bases; bases with no gene match: 11. In DNA, the CDR3 is TGTGCCACCACTTATGGGACAGGGGGCCTAAACTATGGCTACACCTTC. This translates into CATTYGTGGLNYGYTF.

The table lists this clone with a few counts. V gene TRBV2 combines with J gene TRBJ2-2; 12 nucleotides match TRBD2. In germline, CDR1 is SNHLY, CDR2 FYNNEI. Germline trimming cut 5 bases from V and 1 base from J; bases unmatched to any gene: 5. This CDR3 region has 17 residues. CDR3 sequence (DNA): TGTGCCAGCAGTCTTCGGGGACTAGCGGGGAACACCGGGGAGCTGTTTTTT. Amino acids: CASSLRGLAGNTGELFF.

The V and J genes are TRBV7-2 and TRBJ2-7, with D unclear. Germline assignment: CDR1 SGHTA and CDR2 FQGNSA. The V gene lost 1 base and the J gene lost 7 bases, with 14 bases spanning the gap. The CDR3 is made up of 14 amino acids. CDR3 sequence reads: CASSLVAWSREQYF. DNA of the CDR3: TGTGCCAGCAGCTTAGTGGCGTGGTCGAGGGAGCAGTACTTC.

The chain combines TRBV7-2 with TRBJ2-7; D remains ambiguous. The CDR3 extends over 14 amino acids. The V end lost 1 base, the J end lost 3 bases, and 10 bases lay between the germline ends. Germline V gene sequence: CDR1 SGHTA, CDR2 FQGNSA. CDR3 region: CASSLDSFRYEQYF. CDR3 in DNA: TGTGCCAGCAGCTTAGACAGTTTCCGCTACGAGCAGTACTTC.

The rearrangement links TRBV12-3 or TRBV12-4 to TRBJ2-4, with unresolved D. Trimming took 5 bases from V and 2 from J, leaving 7 bases between them. This CDR3 comprises 13 residues. The CDR3 DNA reads TGTGCCAGCAGTGAGTTTACCAAAAACATTCAGTACTTC. Translation gives CASSEFTKNIQYF.

This rearrangement joins TRBV6-6 to TRBJ2-1; unclear D gene. Trimming removed 6 bases from V and 0 bases from J, with 15 bases in between. This CDR3 contains 16 residues. CDR1 and CDR2 (germline): MNHNY, SVGAGI (reference sequence). The CDR3 protein is CASRRSYLGSYNEQFF. As DNA, the CDR3 is TGTGCCAGCAGACGATCTTACCTGGGCTCCTACAATGAGCAGTTCTTC.

This clone was seen just once. Other DNA sequences from this sample encode an identical CDR3 as well. The J gene is TRBJ1-1, the V gene TRBV6-5; D is undetermined. Trimming cost V 0 bases and J 5 bases, with 13 bases left between them. The germline V gene encodes CDR1 MNHEY and CDR2 SVGAGI. This CDR3 contains 15 residues. The CDR3 DNA follows: TGTGCCAGCAGTTACTCGACCGGACTCGGGACTGAAGCTTTCTTT. It yields the protein CASSYSTGLGTEAFF.